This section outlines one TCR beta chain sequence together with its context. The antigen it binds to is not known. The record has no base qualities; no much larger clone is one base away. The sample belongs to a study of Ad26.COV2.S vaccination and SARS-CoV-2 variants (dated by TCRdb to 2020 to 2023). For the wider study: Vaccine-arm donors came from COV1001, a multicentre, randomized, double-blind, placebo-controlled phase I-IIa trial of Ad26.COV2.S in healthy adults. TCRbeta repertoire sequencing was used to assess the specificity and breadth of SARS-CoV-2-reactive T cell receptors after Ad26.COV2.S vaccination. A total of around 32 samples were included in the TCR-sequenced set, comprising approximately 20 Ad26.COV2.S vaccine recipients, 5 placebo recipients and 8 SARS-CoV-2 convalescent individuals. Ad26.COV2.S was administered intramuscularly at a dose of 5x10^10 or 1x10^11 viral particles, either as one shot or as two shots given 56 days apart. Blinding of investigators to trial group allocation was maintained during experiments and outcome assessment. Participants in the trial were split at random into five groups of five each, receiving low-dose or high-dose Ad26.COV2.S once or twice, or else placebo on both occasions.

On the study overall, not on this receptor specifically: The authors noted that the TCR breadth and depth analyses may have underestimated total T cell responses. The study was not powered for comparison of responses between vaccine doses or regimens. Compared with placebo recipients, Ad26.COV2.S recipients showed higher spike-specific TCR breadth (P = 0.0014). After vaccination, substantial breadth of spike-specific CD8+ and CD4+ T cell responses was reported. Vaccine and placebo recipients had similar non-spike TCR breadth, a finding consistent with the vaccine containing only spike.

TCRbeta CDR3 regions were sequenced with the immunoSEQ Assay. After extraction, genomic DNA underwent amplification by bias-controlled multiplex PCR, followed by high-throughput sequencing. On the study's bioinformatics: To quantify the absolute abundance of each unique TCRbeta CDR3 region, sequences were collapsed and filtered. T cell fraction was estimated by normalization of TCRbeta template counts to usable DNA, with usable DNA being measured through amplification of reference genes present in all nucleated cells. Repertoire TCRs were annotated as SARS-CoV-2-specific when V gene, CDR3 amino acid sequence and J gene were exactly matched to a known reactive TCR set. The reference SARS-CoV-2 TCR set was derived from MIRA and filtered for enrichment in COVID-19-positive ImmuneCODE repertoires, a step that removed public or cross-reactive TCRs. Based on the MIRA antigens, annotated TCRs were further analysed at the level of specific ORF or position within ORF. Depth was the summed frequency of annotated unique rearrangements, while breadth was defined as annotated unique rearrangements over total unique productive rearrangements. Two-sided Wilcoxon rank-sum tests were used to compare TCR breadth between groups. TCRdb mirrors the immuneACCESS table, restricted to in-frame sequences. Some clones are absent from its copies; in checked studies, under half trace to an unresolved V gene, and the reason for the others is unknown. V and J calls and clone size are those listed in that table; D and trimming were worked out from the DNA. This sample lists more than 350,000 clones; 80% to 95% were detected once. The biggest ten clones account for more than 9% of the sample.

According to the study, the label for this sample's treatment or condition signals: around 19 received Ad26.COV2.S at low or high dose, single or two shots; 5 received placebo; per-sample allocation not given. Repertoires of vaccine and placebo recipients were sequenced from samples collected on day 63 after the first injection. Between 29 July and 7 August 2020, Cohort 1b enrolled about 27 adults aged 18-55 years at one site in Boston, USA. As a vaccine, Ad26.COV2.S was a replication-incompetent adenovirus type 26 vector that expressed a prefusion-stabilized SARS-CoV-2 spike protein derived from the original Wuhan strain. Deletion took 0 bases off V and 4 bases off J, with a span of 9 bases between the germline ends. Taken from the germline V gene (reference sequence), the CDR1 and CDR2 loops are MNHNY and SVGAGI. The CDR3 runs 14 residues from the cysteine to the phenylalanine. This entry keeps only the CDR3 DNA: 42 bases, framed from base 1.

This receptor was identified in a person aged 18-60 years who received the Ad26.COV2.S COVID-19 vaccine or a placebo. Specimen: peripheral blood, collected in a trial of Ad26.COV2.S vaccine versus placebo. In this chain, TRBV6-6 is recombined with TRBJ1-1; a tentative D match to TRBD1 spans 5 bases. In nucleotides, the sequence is TGTGCCAGCAGTTACTCCGGGGGTAGCACTGAAGCTTTCTTT. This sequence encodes CASSYSGGSTEAFF.